The sequence of this T cell receptor beta chain was determined in a study of shared clonotypes between healthy human individuals. Looking at the study overall: Plates per donor: three CD4 naive, three CD4 memory, two CD8 naive, one CD8 memory.

This clone was seen once. The CDR3 is 15 amino acids. The germline V gene has CDR1 SGHNT and CDR2 YYREEE (reference sequence). The V and J ends lost 0 bases and 2 bases, in that order; junction bases with no gene match: 3. Some clones are missing from TCRdb's copy, which holds only in-frame ones; the method was immunoSEQ multiplex PCR. The profile shows approximately 1.5 million clones, 98% of them singletons. The chain is built from TRBV5-4 and TRBJ2-3; TRBD1 matches at 7 bases. The TCR comes from a young man in good health. The source material was naive CD4+ T cells sorted from blood. As to subset: CD45RA+ positively selected. The CDR3 spells CASSLGQGDTDTQYF. CDR3 DNA: TGTGCCAGCAGCTTGGGGCAGGGGGACACAGATACGCAGTATTTT. The whole variable domain, remainder taken from reference TRBV5-4 and TRBJ2-3, is ETGVTQSPTHLIKTRGQQVTLRCSSQSGHNTVSWYQQALGQGPQFIFQYYREEENGRGNFPPRFSGLQFPNYSSELNVNALELDDSALYLCASSLGQGDTDTQYFGPGTRLTVL.